The rows below give T cell receptor beta chains drawn from one sample of a study of blood T cell repertoires in COVID-19. Profiled with immunoSEQ multiplex PCR; TCRdb holds only in-frame clones, not every one. This sample yields over 85,000 clones, of which around nine tenths are seen a single time; 4% to 5.5% belongs to the top ten. The material sequenced was peripheral blood. The receptors were sampled from a man aged 40-49 years with acute or convalescent COVID-19. Both conserved end residues are part of each CDR3. Each record gives: D gene, clone size, J gene, V gene, CDR3 DNA, CDR3 protein. D genes are given only for firm matches. A clone size is listed for some rows: how often the clone was seen (once, few, many), or a class if it is expanded.

D: NA
size: many
J: TRBJ1-6
V: TRBV6-1
DNA: TGTGCCAGCAGTGATGAGGGTTCACCCCTCCACTTT
CDR3: CASSDEGSPLHF

D: TRBD1
size: NA
J: TRBJ2-2
V: TRBV9
DNA: TGTGCCAGCAGCGGGGACAGGGCGACCGGGGAGCTGTTTTTT
CDR3: CASSGDRATGELFF

D: TRBD1
size: once
J: TRBJ2-2
V: TRBV6-5
DNA: TGTGCCAGCACCCGGGACAGGAGCACCGGGGAGCTGTTTTTT
CDR3: CASTRDRSTGELFF

D: TRBD1
size: few
J: TRBJ2-3
V: TRBV10-1
DNA: TGCGCCAGCAGTGAAACCAGGGGGTCGGGCGGCACAGATACGCAGTATTTT
CDR3: CASSETRGSGGTDTQYF

D: NA
size: NA
J: TRBJ1-4
V: TRBV9
DNA: TGTGCCAGCAGCGTAGTCCCCGTAGTGAGTGAACTGTTTTTT
CDR3: CASSVVPVVSELFF

D: NA
size: NA
J: TRBJ1-1
V: TRBV7-9
DNA: TGTGCCAGCAGCTTAGTTGCAGGCACTGAAGCTTTCTTT
CDR3: CASSLVAGTEAFF

D: TRBD1
size: once
J: TRBJ1-1
V: TRBV30
DNA: TGTGCCTGGAGTTCCCGGACAGGGGCGGTAATAACTGAAGCTTTCTTT
CDR3: CAWSSRTGAVITEAFF

D: NA
size: NA
J: TRBJ2-3
V: TRBV11-3
DNA: TGTGCCAGCAGCTTGCAGGGGACAGATACGCAGTATTTT
CDR3: CASSLQGTDTQYF

D: TRBD1
size: NA
J: TRBJ1-2
V: TRBV6-5
DNA: TGTGCCAGCAGGGGGACAGAAAACTATGGCTACACCTTC
CDR3: CASRGTENYGYTF

D: TRBD1
size: NA
J: TRBJ2-1
V: TRBV19
DNA: TGTGCCAGTATGAATGGCAGACAGGGGAATCAAGATGAGCAGTTCTTC
CDR3: CASMNGRQGNQDEQFF

D: TRBD2
size: NA
J: TRBJ2-7
V: TRBV20-1
DNA: TGCAGTGCTAGTCGGGGGGGGGCCTACGAGCAGTACTTC
CDR3: CSASRGGAYEQYF

D: NA
size: few
J: TRBJ1-2
V: TRBV19
DNA: TGTGCCAGTAGTATCGGAAGGGGCGATGGCTACACCTTC
CDR3: CASSIGRGDGYTF

D: TRBD1
size: NA
J: TRBJ1-4
V: TRBV14
DNA: TGTGCCAGCAGCCAAAACAGGGGGCGGTCGGAAAAACTGTTTTTT
CDR3: CASSQNRGRSEKLFF

D: NA
size: few
J: TRBJ1-2
V: TRBV30
DNA: TGTGCCTGGAGCTCGGCCCGGGGGGTAACTAACTATGGCTACACCTTC
CDR3: CAWSSARGVTNYGYTF

D: TRBD2
size: NA
J: TRBJ2-1
V: TRBV6-6
DNA: TGTGCCAGCAGCCAGCGGACTAGCGGGTCCTACAATGAGCAGTTCTTC
CDR3: CASSQRTSGSYNEQFF

D: TRBD2
size: NA
J: TRBJ2-2
V: TRBV5-1
DNA: TGCGCCAGCACCTCGGGAGGGCAGGGCGGGGAGCTGTTTTTT
CDR3: CASTSGGQGGELFF

D: NA
size: NA
J: TRBJ1-5
V: TRBV6-5
DNA: TGTGCCAGCAGCCGGTCGAATAGCAATCAGCCCCAGCATTTT
CDR3: CASSRSNSNQPQHF

D: NA
size: NA
J: TRBJ1-1
V: TRBV10-3
DNA: TGTGCCATCAGTGAGTCGCCCGGGGGTAACACTGAAGCTTTCTTT
CDR3: CAISESPGGNTEAFF

D: NA
size: NA
J: TRBJ2-2
V: TRBV5-1
DNA: TGCGCCAGCAGCTTGGGTTCTAGGGGACAAGTACTCACCGGGGAGCTGTTTTTT
CDR3: CASSLGSRGQVLTGELFF

D: NA
size: once
J: TRBJ1-5
V: TRBV28
DNA: TGTGCCAGCACCACTATGGGTCAGCCCCAGCATTTT
CDR3: CASTTMGQPQHF

D: TRBD1
size: NA
J: TRBJ1-5
V: TRBV3-1/TRBV3-2
DNA: TGTGCCAGCAGCCAAGGATGGGACAGGGGAAGGCCCCAGCATTTT
CDR3: CASSQGWDRGRPQHF

D: NA
size: NA
J: TRBJ2-3
V: TRBV9
DNA: TGTGCCAGCAGCGTAGCCTCAGATACGCAGTATTTT
CDR3: CASSVASDTQYF

D: NA
size: few
J: TRBJ2-5
V: TRBV25-1
DNA: TGTGCCAGCAGTGAATGGGTGGTAGGACAGAAAGAGACCCAGTACTTC
CDR3: CASSEWVVGQKETQYF

D: TRBD1
size: NA
J: TRBJ1-1
V: TRBV10-1
DNA: TGCGCCAGCAGTGGGTCAAGGGGGCTCGTTCGTTCGTCTGAAGCTTTCTTT
CDR3: CASSGSRGLVRSSEAFF